The rows below give T cell receptor beta chains drawn from one sample of a study of OX40 agonist ivuxolimab in advanced cancers. Here immunoSEQ multiplex PCR was the method, and the copy in TCRdb shows in-frame clones only, minus some. The table has 70,000 or so clones, 84% seen once. The input for sequencing was CD4+ or CD8+ T cells sorted from blood, taken in a trial of the OX40 agonist ivuxolimab. Receptor source: an adult with an advanced solid tumor such as melanoma, head and neck, liver or kidney cancer. CDR3s leave out the opening cysteine and the closing phenylalanine or tryptophan. The D gene is left open where the match is weak.

d_call | v_call | cdr3_length | cdr3_aa
. | TRBV20-1 | 9 | SAPIKEKLF
. | TRBV6-1 | 11 | ASRRRGSDTQY
. | TRBV28 | 11 | AVGTPNTGELF
. | TRBV5-4 | 10 | ASSAPGGGYT
TRBD2 | TRBV19 | 12 | ASSSGLAGYEQF
TRBD1 | TRBV6-4 | 11 | ASSDQGAGELF
. | TRBV6-5 | 11 | ASSPGTRGGYT
. | TRBV7-2 | 12 | ASSSGRSAYEQY
TRBD1 | TRBV5-1 | 12 | ASRKGQGDQPQH
TRBD2 | TRBV4-2 | 15 | ASSQDVRELHTDTQY
TRBD2 | TRBV2 | 13 | ASSLNGGASDEQF
TRBD2 | TRBV2 | 15 | ASRTSRLAGGYNEQF
. | TRBV28 | 10 | ASSLWETEAF
TRBD1 | TRBV7-3 | 12 | ASSLAPGGDEQF
. | TRBV5-1 | 12 | ATQRLIADNEQF
. | TRBV11-2 | 12 | ASSLGQIQETQY
. | TRBV6-6 | 13 | ASSYSGQGRDTQY
TRBD2 | TRBV5-8 | 13 | ASSFGTSDTGELF
. | TRBV19 | 13 | ASSIGNSRPYEQY
. | TRBV7-9 | 11 | ASSLGMNTEAF
. | TRBV5-1 | 12 | ATAPSGANTEAF
. | TRBV4-3 | 14 | ASSPRALPHTGELF
. | TRBV9 | 14 | ASSGGSQPSVGELF
. | TRBV30 | 12 | AWSDLSGANVLT
. | TRBV5-4 | 15 | ASSLTSRGRGNSPLH
. | TRBV7-6 | 13 | ASSPRHGSYNEQF
TRBD1 | TRBV19 | 13 | ASSPLTGGVTEAF
. | TRBV25-1 | 15 | ASSEWGRLSSGNTIY
. | TRBV7-8 | 13 | ASSLLGRTDGGYT
. | TRBV4-1 | 12 | ASKIGSGANVLT
TRBD2 | TRBV27 | 12 | ASSSILAENIQY
. | TRBV7-2 | 14 | ASSLGGSGGADTQY
TRBD1 | TRBV5-1 | 12 | ASSTGVANEKLF
TRBD2 | TRBV29-1 | 11 | SVPSGGTDTQY
. | TRBV30 | 10 | AWSRNNYGYT
. | TRBV5-1 | 15 | ASSLAGGLTNTGELF
. | TRBV7-3 | 10 | ASRRSSYEQY
. | TRBV28 | 9 | ASSPQETQY
. | TRBV19 | 15 | ASSINRTPYSNQPQH
. | TRBV4-2 | 12 | ASRSMASTDTQY
TRBD1 | TRBV9 | 15 | ASSVVPGQGDGGELF
TRBD2 | TRBV2 | 14 | ASSGGRASGRDTQY
. | TRBV6-4 | 11 | ASSGQDTGELF
TRBD1 | TRBV5-1 | 15 | ASSLFKGAAIGEKLF
. | TRBV5-1 | 14 | ASSLGGLPEVDTQY
. | TRBV27 | 11 | ASRLFSNQPQH
. | TRBV9 | 14 | ASSLGAIEYQETQY
. | TRBV7-9 | 11 | ASSLQGNYGYT
TRBD2 | TRBV11-3 | 14 | ASSLGSSGGTDTQY
. | TRBV28 | 12 | ASSLGGVGTEAF
. | TRBV14 | 14 | ASSQRFTRGQETQY
. | TRBV5-1 | 13 | ANRANRATNEKLF
. | TRBV6-1 | 13 | ASRDYRAGNQPQH
. | TRBV7-3 | 13 | ASSLAPGDQETQY